This entry features one T cell receptor beta chain sequence. This clone's antigen is unknown. Base qualities were left out, and no much larger clone turns up one base away. TCRbeta CDR3 regions were amplified from genomic DNA using the immunoSEQ Assay, a bias-controlled multiplex PCR. In the original analysis: The number of nucleated cells in each sample was estimated by amplification of reference gene primers within the assay. To quantify the absolute abundance of each unique TCRbeta CDR3 rearrangement, sequence reads were collapsed and filtered. Productive Simpson clonality was computed per sample as the square root of Simpson's diversity index over productive rearrangements. Held by TCRdb, this immuneACCESS table contains in-frame sequences only and omits some clones. Under half of the omission traces to an unresolved V gene where checked; the cause of the rest is unknown. V and J calls and clone size come straight from that table; D and trimming were deduced from the DNA. In all, the sample holds 200,000 to 250,000 clones, and about 83% of those were seen once. Less than 7% of the sample comes from the top ten.

In the prospective study, participants were about 18 to 100 years old, resided in 24 geographic areas of the United States, and were enrolled through a virtual design. To assign participants to cohorts, the prospective study relied on clinical history that participants themselves reported in a screening survey and a study questionnaire. Recovered participants in ImmuneRACE Cohort 3 were defined by two consecutive negative NP/OP PCR tests, clearance by a healthcare professional, or resolution of symptoms. In the prospective study, whole blood, serum and a nasopharyngeal or oropharyngeal swab were collected from each participant by mobile phlebotomists. Participants in the prospective study had the option to provide additional blood draws and questionnaires over a roughly two-month period. Before DNA extraction, blood samples from the prospective study were shipped at room temperature or frozen.

This sample was included in a study of blood T cell repertoires in COVID-19 (TCRdb year 2020). Study-level background: Collaborator samples came from the United States, Italy and Spain and covered acute and convalescent phases of COVID-19. The repertoires were released in a freely available public database intended as a resource for research on the immune response to SARS-CoV-2. The material from the prospective study consisted of cDNA or gDNA derived from T cells, B-cell-depleted T cells, or PBMCs. Nearly every sample came with metadata listing a de-identified subject ID, COVID-19 status, age in years and sex. Samples came from the ongoing ImmuneRACE study (first 160 participants) plus 1,254 subjects from 6 global collaborators. Where available, HLA class I and class II types were obtained from metadata supplied by the sample provider rather than from assay-based typing. Deeply sampled blood TCRbeta repertoires from subjects exposed to, actively infected with, or recovered from COVID-19 were included in the dataset. What the research found in general, with its limitations: Clinical and demographic metadata were provided uncurated, with the amount varying by source and participant.

The germline V end is reduced by 5 bases and the J end by 3 bases; junction bases left unmatched: 10. The CDR3 starts with the cysteine, ends with the phenylalanine, and has 16 residues. This entry keeps only the CDR3 DNA: 48 bases, framed from base 1. Reading the germline V gene gives CDR1 KGHDR and CDR2 SFDVKD. The material sequenced was PBMCs or T cells enriched from blood (not recorded which). The chain uses TRBV24-1 and TRBJ2-3; 7 junctional bases match TRBD2. This TCR derives from a middle-aged woman who had recovered from COVID-19. This receptor has the CDR3 CATSGTGGGTTDTQYF. In nucleotides, the sequence is TGTGCCACCAGTGGAACGGGAGGCGGGACTACAGATACGCAGTATTTT.